This T cell receptor (beta chain) was recorded in a study of blood T cell repertoires in COVID-19. Sequencing used immunoSEQ multiplex PCR; TCRdb keeps in-frame clones, though not all of them. This table holds 150,000 to 200,000 clones, around 82% found once. Trimming stripped 5 bases from V and 0 bases from J, with 16 bases between. This CDR3 is 17 amino acids long. Per germline, CDR1 LNHNV and CDR2 YYDKDF (reference sequence). Participant ages covered roughly 18 to 89 years across approximately 25 US areas. V usage is TRBV15 and J usage is TRBJ1-4; perhaps TRBD1 as D (5 bases). The sequenced material came from PBMCs or T cells enriched from blood (not recorded which). The TCR sequence derives from a woman aged 45-65 years with acute COVID-19. As DNA, the CDR3 is TGTGCCACCAGCGGACACCGGCAGGCCGCAACTAATGAAAAACTGTTTTTT. This codes for CATSGHRQAATNEKLFF.